The rows below give T cell receptor beta chains drawn from one sample of a study of OX40 agonist ivuxolimab in advanced cancers. Here immunoSEQ multiplex PCR was the method, and the copy in TCRdb shows in-frame clones only, minus some. The sample shows tens of thousands of clones, around four fifths of them seen only once. The source was CD4+ or CD8+ T cells sorted from blood, collected in a trial of the OX40 agonist ivuxolimab. The receptors here all came from an adult with an advanced solid tumor such as melanoma, head and neck, liver or kidney cancer. The CDR3 runs from the conserved cysteine through the conserved F or W. Each record gives: V gene, clone size, D gene, J gene, CDR3 protein, CDR3 DNA. A D gene is named only where the DNA matches it firmly. Size is stated for part of the rows, as once, few or many counts, or as a class when the clone is expanded.

V: TRBV6-6
size: few
D: -
J: TRBJ2-7
CDR3: CASTPGGAYEQYF
DNA: TGTGCCAGCACCCCAGGAGGAGCCTACGAGCAGTACTTC

V: TRBV4-1
size: -
D: TRBD2
J: TRBJ2-1
CDR3: CASSRIAGGRSEQFF
DNA: TGCGCCAGCAGCCGCATAGCGGGAGGGCGTAGTGAGCAGTTCTTC

V: TRBV2
size: -
D: -
J: TRBJ2-7
CDR3: CASSEYDGWREQYF
DNA: TGTGCCAGCAGTGAATATGATGGGTGGCGCGAGCAGTACTTC

V: TRBV28
size: few
D: -
J: TRBJ1-6
CDR3: CASTERGGGNSPLHF
DNA: TGTGCCAGCACTGAAAGAGGTGGAGGGAATTCACCCCTCCACTTT

V: TRBV9
size: few
D: -
J: TRBJ1-5
CDR3: CASSVGAGSSDQPQHF
DNA: TGTGCCAGCAGCGTAGGGGCAGGGAGTTCGGATCAGCCCCAGCATTTT

V: TRBV28
size: -
D: -
J: TRBJ1-1
CDR3: CASSLSPTRGAFF
DNA: TGTGCCAGCAGTTTATCCCCAACCAGGGGAGCTTTCTTT

V: TRBV27
size: -
D: -
J: TRBJ2-7
CDR3: CASGYEQYF
DNA: TGTGCCAGCGGCTACGAGCAGTACTTC

V: TRBV6-5
size: -
D: -
J: TRBJ2-2
CDR3: CASSYSYTTGELFF
DNA: TGTGCCAGCAGTTACTCCTATACCACCGGGGAGCTGTTTTTT

V: TRBV5-8
size: -
D: TRBD1
J: TRBJ2-2
CDR3: CASSSWDRVDTGELFF
DNA: TGTGCCAGCAGCTCCTGGGACAGGGTGGACACCGGGGAGCTGTTTTTT

V: TRBV6-1
size: -
D: -
J: TRBJ2-7
CDR3: CASSDNSLPQYF
DNA: TGTGCCAGCAGTGATAACAGCCTACCACAGTACTTC

V: TRBV5-5
size: once
D: TRBD1
J: TRBJ1-6
CDR3: CASSLGVYRGKGSPLHF
DNA: TGTGCCAGCAGCTTGGGGGTTTACAGGGGGAAAGGTTCACCCCTCCACTTT

V: TRBV9
size: -
D: TRBD2
J: TRBJ2-3
CDR3: CASSALAGEVTDTQYF
DNA: TGTGCCAGCAGCGCTTTAGCGGGGGAAGTGACAGATACGCAGTATTTT

V: TRBV19
size: -
D: -
J: TRBJ1-1
CDR3: CASSIGRWGTTEAFF
DNA: TGTGCCAGTAGTATAGGCCGGTGGGGAACCACTGAAGCTTTCTTT

V: TRBV28
size: -
D: TRBD1
J: TRBJ1-5
CDR3: CASRLTGGGQPQHF
DNA: TGTGCCAGCAGATTGACAGGGGGTGGTCAGCCCCAGCATTTT

V: TRBV28
size: medium-sized
D: -
J: TRBJ1-1
CDR3: CASSFAGNTEAFF
DNA: TGTGCCAGCAGTTTCGCCGGGAACACTGAAGCTTTCTTT

V: TRBV2
size: once
D: -
J: TRBJ1-2
CDR3: CASSGGRPHYGYTF
DNA: TGTGCCAGCAGTGGCGGTAGACCCCACTATGGCTACACCTTC

V: TRBV4-1
size: -
D: TRBD1
J: TRBJ2-7
CDR3: CASSEVGTGGGEQYF
DNA: TGCGCCAGCAGCGAGGTAGGGACAGGGGGTGGCGAGCAGTACTTC

V: TRBV29-1
size: once
D: -
J: TRBJ1-2
CDR3: CSVEGSQGSHGYTF
DNA: TGCAGCGTTGAAGGGTCCCAGGGGTCCCATGGCTACACCTTC

V: TRBV27
size: -
D: TRBD1
J: TRBJ2-7
CDR3: CASSSRDRIYEQYF
DNA: TGTGCCAGCAGTTCCCGGGACAGGATCTACGAGCAGTACTTC

V: TRBV9
size: -
D: TRBD2
J: TRBJ2-2
CDR3: CASSHRLAGPPGELFF
DNA: TGTGCCAGCAGCCACCGACTAGCGGGACCGCCCGGGGAGCTGTTTTTT

V: TRBV27
size: once
D: TRBD1
J: TRBJ1-4
CDR3: CASSLRQGMDEKLFF
DNA: TGTGCCAGCAGTTTAAGACAGGGGATGGATGAAAAACTGTTTTTT

V: TRBV5-1
size: -
D: -
J: TRBJ2-2
CDR3: CASSWDTGELFF
DNA: TGCGCCAGCAGCTGGGACACCGGGGAGCTGTTTTTT

V: TRBV9
size: -
D: TRBD1
J: TRBJ2-7
CDR3: CASSASGGRGEQYF
DNA: TGTGCCAGCAGCGCATCAGGGGGTCGGGGCGAGCAGTACTTC

V: TRBV19
size: -
D: TRBD2
J: TRBJ2-1
CDR3: CASSMTSGDDLYNEQFF
DNA: TGTGCCAGTAGTATGACTAGCGGGGACGACCTATACAATGAGCAGTTCTTC

V: TRBV7-3
size: once
D: -
J: TRBJ2-5
CDR3: CASSLTFPETQYF
DNA: TGTGCCAGCAGCTTAACGTTCCCAGAGACCCAGTACTTC

V: TRBV27
size: -
D: TRBD1
J: TRBJ2-3
CDR3: CASSFRDRPSTDTQYF
DNA: TGTGCCAGCAGTTTTAGGGACAGGCCGAGCACAGATACGCAGTATTTT

V: TRBV11-2
size: -
D: -
J: TRBJ1-1
CDR3: CASSLIRNTEAFF
DNA: TGTGCCAGCAGCTTAATACGGAACACTGAAGCTTTCTTT

V: TRBV7-9
size: few
D: -
J: TRBJ1-3
CDR3: CASSSSLRGNTIYF
DNA: TGTGCCAGCAGCTCCAGCCTGCGTGGAAACACCATATATTTT

V: TRBV2
size: few
D: -
J: TRBJ1-1
CDR3: CASSPLNKNTEAFF
DNA: TGTGCCAGCAGTCCCCTTAACAAGAACACTGAAGCTTTCTTT

V: TRBV4-1
size: once
D: -
J: TRBJ1-4
CDR3: CASSPLTTATNEKLFF
DNA: TGCGCCAGCAGCCCCCTAACGACAGCAACTAATGAAAAACTGTTTTTT

V: TRBV2
size: once
D: -
J: TRBJ1-3
CDR3: CASSRTTGLQLSGNTIYF
DNA: TGTGCCAGCAGTAGAACCACAGGTCTCCAACTCTCTGGAAACACCATATATTTT

V: TRBV9
size: many
D: TRBD2
J: TRBJ2-3
CDR3: CASSAQAGGPADTQYF
DNA: TGTGCCAGCAGCGCGCAAGCGGGGGGGCCGGCAGATACGCAGTATTTT

V: TRBV11-2
size: -
D: -
J: TRBJ2-2
CDR3: CASSLGLPNTGELFF
DNA: TGTGCCAGCAGCTTAGGGCTACCTAACACCGGGGAGCTGTTTTTT

V: TRBV5-4
size: -
D: TRBD1
J: TRBJ2-7
CDR3: CASSNSGTGAPYEQYF
DNA: TGTGCCAGCAGTAATTCCGGGACAGGGGCTCCCTACGAGCAGTACTTC

V: TRBV19
size: -
D: TRBD2
J: TRBJ2-1
CDR3: CASSVRGGSSYNEQFF
DNA: TGTGCCAGTAGTGTTCGCGGGGGGAGCTCCTACAATGAGCAGTTCTTC

V: TRBV6-1
size: -
D: TRBD2
J: TRBJ2-1
CDR3: CASNFGGSYNEQFF
DNA: TGTGCCAGCAATTTCGGGGGGTCCTACAATGAGCAGTTCTTC

V: TRBV7-6
size: -
D: -
J: TRBJ2-7
CDR3: CASSDLSGYEQYF
DNA: TGTGCCAGCAGCGATCTAAGCGGATACGAGCAGTACTTC

V: TRBV6-4
size: once
D: -
J: TRBJ2-3
CDR3: CASSEAISTDTQYF
DNA: TGTGCCAGCAGTGAGGCTATCAGCACAGATACGCAGTATTTT

V: TRBV14
size: -
D: TRBD1
J: TRBJ2-7
CDR3: CASSHRDRGLSTYEQYF
DNA: TGTGCCAGCAGCCACCGCGACAGGGGGCTTTCGACCTACGAGCAGTACTTC

V: TRBV14
size: -
D: -
J: TRBJ2-1
CDR3: CASSQRLDGNEQFF
DNA: TGTGCCAGCAGCCAACGGCTAGATGGCAATGAGCAGTTCTTC

V: TRBV7-7
size: -
D: -
J: TRBJ2-7
CDR3: CASSPDLSSYEQYF
DNA: TGTGCCAGCAGCCCCGATCTTAGCTCCTACGAGCAGTACTTC

V: TRBV6-5
size: -
D: -
J: TRBJ2-7
CDR3: CASNPTGNVYEQYF
DNA: TGTGCCAGCAACCCCACAGGGAATGTCTACGAGCAGTACTTC

V: TRBV28
size: -
D: TRBD1
J: TRBJ1-3
CDR3: CASRAQTGTASNTIYF
DNA: TGTGCCAGCAGGGCCCAAACAGGGACAGCGAGCAACACCATATATTTT

V: TRBV5-1
size: -
D: -
J: TRBJ2-7
CDR3: CASSLEVRPPYEQYF
DNA: TGCGCCAGCAGCTTGGAGGTCAGACCTCCCTACGAGCAGTACTTC

V: TRBV29-1
size: -
D: -
J: TRBJ2-7
CDR3: CSVSGGSSYEQYF
DNA: TGCAGCGTTTCCGGCGGGTCCTCCTACGAGCAGTACTTC

V: TRBV27
size: -
D: TRBD1
J: TRBJ2-7
CDR3: CASRTGQGRSYEQYF
DNA: TGTGCCAGCAGGACGGGACAGGGTAGGTCCTACGAGCAGTACTTC

V: TRBV4-2
size: -
D: -
J: TRBJ2-5
CDR3: CASSTGNEETQYF
DNA: TGTGCCAGCAGCACAGGGAACGAGGAGACCCAGTACTTC

V: TRBV27
size: -
D: TRBD1
J: TRBJ2-7
CDR3: CASSLSGGAAYEQYF
DNA: TGTGCCAGCAGTTTGTCAGGGGGTGCCGCCTACGAGCAGTACTTC

V: TRBV14
size: -
D: -
J: TRBJ1-2
CDR3: CASSQLSWGYGYTF
DNA: TGTGCCAGCAGCCAACTAAGTTGGGGCTATGGCTACACCTTC

V: TRBV25-1
size: medium-sized
D: TRBD1
J: TRBJ1-6
CDR3: CASSDTKTGKGLHF
DNA: TGTGCCAGCAGTGACACAAAGACAGGGAAGGGCCTCCACTTT

V: TRBV7-3
size: -
D: TRBD1
J: TRBJ1-2
CDR3: CASSLNAGGNYGYTF
DNA: TGTGCCAGCAGCTTAAATGCAGGGGGCAACTATGGCTACACCTTC

V: TRBV6-6
size: -
D: TRBD1
J: TRBJ2-3
CDR3: CASSYPTGVGDTQYF
DNA: TGTGCCAGCAGTTACCCGACAGGGGTTGGAGATACGCAGTATTTT